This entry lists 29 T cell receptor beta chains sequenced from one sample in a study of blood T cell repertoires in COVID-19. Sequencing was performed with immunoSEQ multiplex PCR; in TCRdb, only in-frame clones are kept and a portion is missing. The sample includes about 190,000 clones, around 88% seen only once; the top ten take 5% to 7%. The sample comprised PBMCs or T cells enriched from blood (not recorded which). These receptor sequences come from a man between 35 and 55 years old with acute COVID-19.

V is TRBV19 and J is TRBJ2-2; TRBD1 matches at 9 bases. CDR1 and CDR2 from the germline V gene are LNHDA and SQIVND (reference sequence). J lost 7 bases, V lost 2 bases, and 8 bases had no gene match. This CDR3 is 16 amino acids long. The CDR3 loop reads CASSISQDRGRGELFF. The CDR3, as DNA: TGTGCCAGTAGTATATCCCAGGACAGGGGACGCGGGGAGCTGTTTTTT.

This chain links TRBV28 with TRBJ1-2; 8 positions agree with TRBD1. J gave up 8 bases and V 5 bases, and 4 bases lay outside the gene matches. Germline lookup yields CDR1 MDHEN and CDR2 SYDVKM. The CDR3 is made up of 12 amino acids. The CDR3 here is CASSTTGVGYTF. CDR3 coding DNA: TGTGCCAGCAGTACGACAGGGGTCGGCTACACCTTC.

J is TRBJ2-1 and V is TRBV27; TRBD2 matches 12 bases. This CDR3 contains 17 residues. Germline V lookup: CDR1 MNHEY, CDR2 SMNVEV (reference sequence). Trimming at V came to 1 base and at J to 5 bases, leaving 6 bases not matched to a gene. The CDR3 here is CASSLFPTSGRNNEQFF. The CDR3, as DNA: TGTGCCAGCAGTTTATTTCCGACTAGCGGGAGAAACAATGAGCAGTTCTTC.

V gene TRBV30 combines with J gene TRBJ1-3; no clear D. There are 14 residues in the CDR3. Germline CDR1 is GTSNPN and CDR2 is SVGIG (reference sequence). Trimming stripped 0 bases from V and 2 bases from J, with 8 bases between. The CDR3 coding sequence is TGTGCCTGGAGTGTAGTGGGAGCTGGAAACACCATATATTTT. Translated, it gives CAWSVVGAGNTIYF.

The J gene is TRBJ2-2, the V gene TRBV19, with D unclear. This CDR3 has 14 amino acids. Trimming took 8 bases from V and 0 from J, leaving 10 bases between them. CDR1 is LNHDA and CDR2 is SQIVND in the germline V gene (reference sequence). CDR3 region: CASAGYSNTGELFF. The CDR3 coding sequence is TGTGCCAGTGCAGGTTATTCGAACACCGGGGAGCTGTTTTTT.

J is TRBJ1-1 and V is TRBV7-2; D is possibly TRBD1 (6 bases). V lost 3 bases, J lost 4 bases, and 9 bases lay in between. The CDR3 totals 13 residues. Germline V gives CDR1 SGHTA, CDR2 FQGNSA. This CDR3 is CASSFTGSTEAFF. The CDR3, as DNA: TGTGCCAGCAGCTTTACAGGGAGCACTGAAGCTTTCTTT.

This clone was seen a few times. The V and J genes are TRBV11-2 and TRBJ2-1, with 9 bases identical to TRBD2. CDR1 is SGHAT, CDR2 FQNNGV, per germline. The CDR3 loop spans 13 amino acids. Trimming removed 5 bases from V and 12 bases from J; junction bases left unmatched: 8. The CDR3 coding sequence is TGTGCCAGCAGCACGAGACTAGCGGATGTGCAGTTCTTC. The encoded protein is CASSTRLADVQFF. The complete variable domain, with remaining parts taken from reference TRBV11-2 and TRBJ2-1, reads EAGVAQSPRYKIIEKRQSVAFWCNPISGHATLYWYQQILGQGPKLLIQFQNNGVVDDSQLPKDRFSAERLKGVDSTLKIQPAKLEDSAVYLCASSTRLADVQFFGPGTRLTVL.

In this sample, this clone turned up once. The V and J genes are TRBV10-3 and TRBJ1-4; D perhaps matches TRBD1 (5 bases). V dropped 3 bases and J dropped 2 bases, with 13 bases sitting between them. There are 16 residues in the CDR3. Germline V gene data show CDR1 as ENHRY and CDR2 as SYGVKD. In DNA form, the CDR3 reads TGTGCCATCAGTGAATCGGGGGTAGGCACTAATGAAAAACTGTTTTTT. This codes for CAISESGVGTNEKLFF.

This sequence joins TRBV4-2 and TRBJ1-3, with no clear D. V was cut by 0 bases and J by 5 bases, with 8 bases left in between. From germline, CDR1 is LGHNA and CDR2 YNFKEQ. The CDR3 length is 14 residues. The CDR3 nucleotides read TGTGCCAGCAGCCAAGATTCCGAGAGAAACACCATATATTTT. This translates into CASSQDSERNTIYF.

The CDR3 loop is CASRAGANTGELFF. CDR3 nucleotides: TGTGCCAGCAGGGCCGGGGCGAACACCGGGGAGCTGTTTTTT. The chain has TRBV7-3 and TRBJ2-2, with D perhaps TRBD2 (5 bases). The V gene's germline CDR1 is SGHTA and CDR2 FQGTGA. Deletions cut 6 bases from V and 0 bases from J, with 8 bases between. The CDR3 loop spans 14 amino acids. The whole variable domain, filled in from reference TRBV7-3 and TRBJ2-2, reads GAGVSQTPSNKVTEKGKYVELRCDPISGHTALYWYRQSLGQGPEFLIYFQGTGAADDSGLPNDRFFAVRPEGSVSTLKIQRTERGDSAVYLCASRAGANTGELFFGEGSRLTVL.

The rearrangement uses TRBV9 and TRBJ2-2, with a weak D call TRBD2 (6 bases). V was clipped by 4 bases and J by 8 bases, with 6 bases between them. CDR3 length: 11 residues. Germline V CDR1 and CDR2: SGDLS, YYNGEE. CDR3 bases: TGTGCCAGCAGCCGGGGGGGGGAGCTGTTTTTT. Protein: CASSRGGELFF.

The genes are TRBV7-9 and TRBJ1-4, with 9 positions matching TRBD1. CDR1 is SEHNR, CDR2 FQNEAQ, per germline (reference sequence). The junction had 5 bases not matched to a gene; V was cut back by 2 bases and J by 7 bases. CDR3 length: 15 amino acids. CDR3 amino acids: CASSLLGQGSEKLFF. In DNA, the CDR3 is TGTGCCAGCAGCTTATTGGGACAGGGTAGTGAAAAACTGTTTTTT.

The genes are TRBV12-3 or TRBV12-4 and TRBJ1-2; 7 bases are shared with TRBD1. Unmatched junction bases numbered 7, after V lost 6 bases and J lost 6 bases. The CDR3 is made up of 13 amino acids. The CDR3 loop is CASRPDRVDGYTF. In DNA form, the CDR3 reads TGTGCCAGCAGGCCTGACAGGGTGGATGGCTACACCTTC.

Here the CDR3 reads CAWGPGGRNTIYF. Written as DNA, the CDR3 is TGTGCCTGGGGACCGGGGGGCCGAAACACCATATATTTT. The chain is built from TRBV30 and TRBJ1-3, with D possibly TRBD1 on 6 matching bases. V was cut by 5 bases and J by 5 bases, with 13 bases left in between. The CDR3 totals 13 residues. Germline-derived CDR1 and CDR2 are GTSNPN and SVGIG (reference sequence).

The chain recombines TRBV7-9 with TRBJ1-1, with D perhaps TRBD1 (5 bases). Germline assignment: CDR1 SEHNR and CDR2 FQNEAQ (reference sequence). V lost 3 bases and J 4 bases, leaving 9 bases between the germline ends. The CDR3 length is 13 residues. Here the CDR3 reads CASSFSGSTEAFF. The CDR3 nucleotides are TGTGCCAGCAGCTTCTCAGGGTCCACTGAAGCTTTCTTT.

CDR3 coding DNA: TGTGCCAGCAGTGAGCTGCGAACCTCCTACAATGAGCAGTTCTTC. Translated, it gives CASSELRTSYNEQFF. This rearrangement joins TRBV2 to TRBJ2-1; D remains unclear. The germline CDR1 and CDR2 sequences are SNHLY and FYNNEI. The CDR3 consists of 15 residues. The V end was cut by 3 bases, the J end by 0 bases, with 9 bases between.

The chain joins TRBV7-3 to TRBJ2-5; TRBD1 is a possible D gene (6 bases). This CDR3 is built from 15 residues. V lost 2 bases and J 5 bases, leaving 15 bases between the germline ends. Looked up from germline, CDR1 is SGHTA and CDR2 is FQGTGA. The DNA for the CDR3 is TGTGCCAGCAGCTTACAGGGACAACTTGGGGAGACCCAGTACTTC. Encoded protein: CASSLQGQLGETQYF.

CDR3: CASSLAGAGDTQYF. The CDR3 DNA is TGTGCCAGCAGTTTAGCGGGAGCGGGCGATACGCAGTATTTT. This chain joins TRBV28 and TRBJ2-3, with TRBD2 matching 7 bases. The germline V gene has CDR1 MDHEN and CDR2 SYDVKM. J lost 6 bases, V lost 2 bases, and 5 bases had no gene match. The length of the CDR3 is 14 residues.

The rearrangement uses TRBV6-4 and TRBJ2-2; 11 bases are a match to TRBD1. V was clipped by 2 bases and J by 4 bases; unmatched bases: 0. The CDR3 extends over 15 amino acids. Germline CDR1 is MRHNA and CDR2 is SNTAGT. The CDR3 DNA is TGTGCCAGCAGTGACGGGACAGGGGGCACCGGGGAGCTGTTTTTT. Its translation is CASSDGTGGTGELFF.

CDR3: CAISESWDAGGYTF. The CDR3 region has the DNA TGTGCCATCAGTGAGTCTTGGGATGCGGGGGGCTACACCTTC. The chain combines TRBV10-3 with TRBJ1-2, with D hard to call. Trimming stripped 0 bases from V and 8 bases from J, with 13 bases between. This CDR3 comprises 14 residues. Germline V gene data show CDR1 as ENHRY and CDR2 as SYGVKD.

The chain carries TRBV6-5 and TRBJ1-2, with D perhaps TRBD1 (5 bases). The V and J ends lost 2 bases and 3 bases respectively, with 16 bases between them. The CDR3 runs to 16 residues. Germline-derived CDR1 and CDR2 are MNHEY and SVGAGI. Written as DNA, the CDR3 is TGTGCCAGCAGTTACACAGGCCCCTCCTTCTACTATGGCTACACCTTC. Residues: CASSYTGPSFYYGYTF.

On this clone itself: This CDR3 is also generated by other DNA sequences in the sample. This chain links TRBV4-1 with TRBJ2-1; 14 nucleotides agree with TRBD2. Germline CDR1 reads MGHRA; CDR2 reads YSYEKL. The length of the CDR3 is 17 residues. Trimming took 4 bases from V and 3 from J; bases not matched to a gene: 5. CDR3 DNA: TGCGCCAGCAGCCCGGGACTAGCGGGAGTTGTCTACAATGAGCAGTTCTTC. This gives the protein CASSPGLAGVVYNEQFF.

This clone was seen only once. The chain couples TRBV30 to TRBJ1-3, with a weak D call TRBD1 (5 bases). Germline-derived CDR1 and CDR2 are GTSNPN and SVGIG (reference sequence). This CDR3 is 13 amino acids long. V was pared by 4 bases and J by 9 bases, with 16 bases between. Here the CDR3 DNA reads TGTGCCTGGACCCCAGGGAACCCCACCACCATATATTTT. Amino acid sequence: CAWTPGNPTTIYF.

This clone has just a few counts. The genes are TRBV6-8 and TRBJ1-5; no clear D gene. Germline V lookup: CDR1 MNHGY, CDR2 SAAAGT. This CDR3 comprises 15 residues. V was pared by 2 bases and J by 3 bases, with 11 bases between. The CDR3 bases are TGTGCCAGCAGTTACAGGGAGGGTGACAATCAGCCCCAGCATTTT. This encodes CASSYREGDNQPQHF.

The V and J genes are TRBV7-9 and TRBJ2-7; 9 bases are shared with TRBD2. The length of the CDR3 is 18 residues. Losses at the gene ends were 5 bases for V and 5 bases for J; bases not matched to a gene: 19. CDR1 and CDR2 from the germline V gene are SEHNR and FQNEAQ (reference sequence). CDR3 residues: CASSPLGGFGSGRDEQYF. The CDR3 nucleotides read TGTGCCAGCAGCCCCCTAGGAGGGTTCGGTAGCGGGAGAGACGAGCAGTACTTC.

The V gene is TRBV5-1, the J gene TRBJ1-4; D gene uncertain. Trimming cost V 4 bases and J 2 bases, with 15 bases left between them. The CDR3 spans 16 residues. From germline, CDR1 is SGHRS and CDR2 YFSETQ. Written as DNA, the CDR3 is TGCGCCAGCAGCCCGAGTGGCTCGGGGACTAATGAAAAACTGTTTTTT. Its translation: CASSPSGSGTNEKLFF.

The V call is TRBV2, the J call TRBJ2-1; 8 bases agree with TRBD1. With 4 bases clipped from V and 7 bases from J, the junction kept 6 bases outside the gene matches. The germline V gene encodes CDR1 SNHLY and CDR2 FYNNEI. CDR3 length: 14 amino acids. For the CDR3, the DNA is TGTGCCAGCAGTGGGACAGGGTTTAGTAATGAGCAGTTCTTC. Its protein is CASSGTGFSNEQFF.

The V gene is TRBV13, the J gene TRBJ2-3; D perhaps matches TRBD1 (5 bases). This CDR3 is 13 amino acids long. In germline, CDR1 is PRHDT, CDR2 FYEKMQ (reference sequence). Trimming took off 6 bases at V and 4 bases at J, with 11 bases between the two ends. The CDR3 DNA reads TGTGCCAGCAGTCTAAGGGGTCCAGATACGCAGTATTTT. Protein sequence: CASSLRGPDTQYF.

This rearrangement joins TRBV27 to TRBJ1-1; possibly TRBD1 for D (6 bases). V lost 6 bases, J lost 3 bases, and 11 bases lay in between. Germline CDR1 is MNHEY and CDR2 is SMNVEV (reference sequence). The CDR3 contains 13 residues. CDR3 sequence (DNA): TGTGCCAGCAGCCGGACAGCGGACACTGAAGCTTTCTTT. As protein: CASSRTADTEAFF.